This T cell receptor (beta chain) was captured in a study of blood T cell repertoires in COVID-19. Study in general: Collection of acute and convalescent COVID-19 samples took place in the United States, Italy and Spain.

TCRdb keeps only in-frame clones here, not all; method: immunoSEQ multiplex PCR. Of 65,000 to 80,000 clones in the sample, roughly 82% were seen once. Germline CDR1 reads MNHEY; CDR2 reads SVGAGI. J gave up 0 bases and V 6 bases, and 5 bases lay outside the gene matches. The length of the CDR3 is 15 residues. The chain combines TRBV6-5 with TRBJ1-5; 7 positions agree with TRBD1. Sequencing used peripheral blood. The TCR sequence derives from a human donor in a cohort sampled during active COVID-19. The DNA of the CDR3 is TGTGCCAGCAGATGGGACAGTTATAGCAATCAGCCCCAGCATTTT. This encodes CASRWDSYSNQPQHF.